This paragraph covers one T cell receptor beta chain sequence. The record originates from a study of blood T cell repertoires in COVID-19. Profiling relied on immunoSEQ multiplex PCR, and the TCRdb table lists in-frame clones only, not all of them. This sample has 150,000 to 200,000 clones, with around 79% found just once. The sequenced sample was peripheral blood. This sequence originates from a man aged 55-75 years with active or convalescent COVID-19.

CDR3 bases: TGTGCCAGCAGCTTGGGGGGAGGGGACACCGGGGAGCTGTTTTTT. It encodes CASSLGGGDTGELFF. V and J are TRBV5-4 and TRBJ2-2; 7 positions match TRBD2. The length of the CDR3 is 15 residues. V was clipped by 0 bases and J by 3 bases; unmatched bases: 2. Germline values: CDR1 SGHNT, CDR2 YYREEE (reference sequence).